The 23 T cell receptor beta chains in this list originate from one sample, sequenced in a study of identical twins. Each CDR3 protein gets one entry after TCRdb re-called the 5' RACE reads with MiXCR. In the table there are under 300,000 distinct CDR3 sequences, 9.5% to 15% of which are singletons. The same data also went into a second study, on yellow fever vaccine responses in identical twins.

The sequenced sample was memory (CD45RO+) T cells sorted from blood. All receptors derive from a woman aged 18-29 years in good health.

This clonotype occurred many times. This chain links TRBV28 with TRBJ2-1, with TRBD1 matching 12 bases. Germline CDR1 reads MDHEN; CDR2 reads SYDVKM. The CDR3 extends over 16 amino acids. With V trimmed by 5 bases and J by 7 bases, 9 bases remained unmatched. CDR3 sequence (DNA): TGTGCCAGCAGTCCAAGGGGGACAGGGGGCGAGAATGAGCAGTTCTTC. It is translated as CASSPRGTGGENEQFF. The whole variable domain, filled in from reference TRBV28 and TRBJ2-1, reads DVKVTQSSRYLVKRTGEKVFLECVQDMDHENMFWYRQDPGLGLRLIYFSYDVKMKEKGDIPEGYSVSREKKERFSLILESASTNQTSMYLCASSPRGTGGENEQFFGPGTRLTVL.

This clonotype showed up just a few times. This chain links TRBV20-1 with TRBJ2-5, with 9 bases lining up with TRBD2. In germline, CDR1 is DFQATT, CDR2 SNEGSKA (reference sequence). V trimming: 6 bases; J trimming: 4 bases; junction bases outside the gene matches: 12. The CDR3 runs to 15 residues. CDR3 nucleotide sequence: TGCAGTGCCCACCGAAGCGGGAGGATTAGAGAGACCCAGTACTTC. Protein: CSAHRSGRIRETQYF.

This clonotype was counted only a few times. The genes are TRBV10-2 and TRBJ2-1; 10 bases fit TRBD2. CDR1 WSHSY and CDR2 SAAADI come from the germline V gene. This CDR3 comprises 17 residues. With V trimmed by 2 bases and J by 10 bases, 14 bases remained unmatched. DNA for the CDR3: TGCGCCAGCAGTGAGGTGCTAGCGGGGGCAGGTGGTTGGGAGCAGTTCTTC. Translation gives CASSEVLAGAGGWEQFF.

Turning to this clonotype: Lacking the conserved final phenylalanine or tryptophan, this CDR3 likely reflects a read error. V usage is TRBV27 and J usage is TRBJ2-7; TRBD1 matches 11 bases. The V and J ends lost 6 bases and 6 bases, in that order; junction bases with no gene match: 10. Looked up from germline, CDR1 is MNHEY and CDR2 is SMNVEV (reference sequence). This CDR3 contains 15 residues. In DNA, the CDR3 is TGTGCCAGCAGAGAGGACAGGGGGCTTTCGTGCGAGCAGTACATC. This codes for CASREDRGLSCEQYI.

The V call is TRBV12-3 or TRBV12-4, the J call TRBJ2-5; D is undetermined. With 0 bases removed from V and 5 bases from J, the gap between germline ends came to 10 bases. The CDR3 covers 14 residues. For the CDR3, the DNA is TGTGCCAGCAGTTTAGCGGCCTTAGTCGAGACCCAGTACTTC. It encodes CASSLAALVETQYF.

The V call is TRBV20-1, the J call TRBJ2-7, with TRBD1 matching over 10 bases. The CDR3 runs 15 residues. Germline V gives CDR1 DFQATT, CDR2 SNEGSKA (reference sequence). With V trimmed by 3 bases and J by 1 base, 6 bases remained unmatched. The CDR3 protein is CSASPGQGRSYEQYF. The CDR3 nucleotides are TGCAGTGCTAGTCCGGGACAGGGGCGTTCCTACGAGCAGTACTTC.

The V and J genes are TRBV5-1 and TRBJ2-3; D is uncertain. The CDR3 spans 15 residues. V lost 2 bases, J lost 6 bases, and 16 bases lay in between. In germline, CDR1 is SGHRS, CDR2 YFSETQ. The CDR3 DNA sequence: TGCGCCAGCAGCTTCGGTTCCAATGGTGGGGATACGCAGTATTTT. As protein: CASSFGSNGGDTQYF.

There are many counts of this clonotype. The V gene is TRBV3-1, the J gene TRBJ2-7; 9 bases map to TRBD1. Germline V CDR1 and CDR2: LGHDT, YNNKEL (reference sequence). The V and J ends lost 4 bases and 3 bases, in that order; junction bases with no gene match: 1. The CDR3 covers 13 residues. The CDR3 sequence: CASSRDRDYEQYF. CDR3 DNA sequence: TGTGCCAGCAGCCGGGACAGGGACTACGAGCAGTACTTC.

The sample holds a few counts of this clonotype. The V gene is TRBV10-3, the J gene TRBJ2-7; 12 bases are shared with TRBD2. V was pared by 10 bases and J by 5 bases, with 9 bases of the junction left unmatched. The CDR3 contains 14 residues. Germline V gene sequence: CDR1 ENHRY, CDR2 SYGVKD. CDR3 amino acids: CATLTSGSYDEQYF. CDR3 bases: TGTGCCACCTTGACTAGCGGGAGTTACGACGAGCAGTACTTC.

This clonotype came up a few times. The chain carries TRBV11-1 and TRBJ1-1, with 7 bases lining up with TRBD1. Trimming took 0 bases from V and 6 from J; bases not matched to a gene: 1. The germline CDR1 and CDR2 sequences are SGHAT and FQDESV (reference sequence). The CDR3 spans 13 residues. CDR3 sequence reads: CASSLAQGAEAFF. DNA for the CDR3: TGTGCCAGCAGCTTAGCGCAGGGGGCTGAAGCTTTCTTT.

This clonotype was observed a few times. The chain combines TRBV28 with TRBJ2-7, with TRBD1 as a possible D gene (6 bases). This CDR3 contains 15 residues. Deletions cut 3 bases from V and 3 bases from J, with 15 bases between. In germline, CDR1 is MDHEN, CDR2 SYDVKM. The CDR3 loop reads CASSFRGGSFYEQYF. DNA for the CDR3: TGTGCCAGCAGTTTCCGAGGGGGAAGTTTCTACGAGCAGTACTTC.

The rearrangement joins TRBV11-2 to TRBJ2-3; TRBD2 matches at 7 bases. V lost 1 base and J lost 4; bases outside the gene matches: 11. The CDR3 spans 17 residues. CDR1 is SGHAT and CDR2 is FQNNGV in the germline V gene. CDR3 bases: TGTGCCAGCAGCTTAGGACAAGCGGGGTGGAGCTCAGATACGCAGTATTTT. It codes for CASSLGQAGWSSDTQYF. The variable domain in full, completed from reference TRBV11-2 and TRBJ2-3, reads EAGVAQSPRYKIIEKRQSVAFWCNPISGHATLYWYQQILGQGPKLLIQFQNNGVVDDSQLPKDRFSAERLKGVDSTLKIQPAKLEDSAVYLCASSLGQAGWSSDTQYFGPGTRLTVL.

This chain joins TRBV28 and TRBJ2-7, with D uncertain. Germline CDR1 is MDHEN and CDR2 is SYDVKM. This CDR3 has 13 amino acids. Between the trimmed V and J ends, which lost 3 bases and 0 bases, there was a span of 6 bases. The DNA of the CDR3 is TGTGCCAGCAGTTTCAGTTACTCCTACGAGCAGTACTTC. Its translation: CASSFSYSYEQYF.

The V gene is TRBV20-1, the J gene TRBJ2-7; D perhaps matches TRBD2 (6 bases). Trimming left V 5 bases short and J 4 bases short, with 18 bases between. CDR1 DFQATT and CDR2 SNEGSKA come from the germline V gene (reference sequence). There are 14 residues in the CDR3. The DNA for the CDR3 is TGCAGTGCTCATCCCGTGGGGGGAGGTTACGAGCAGTACTTC. Its protein is CSAHPVGGGYEQYF.

This clonotype was detected only a few times. The chain joins TRBV18 to TRBJ1-1; D unclear. This CDR3 is 13 amino acids long. Trimming pared 3 bases from V and 0 bases from J, leaving 5 bases between. Germline assignment: CDR1 KGHSH and CDR2 LQKENI. The CDR3 nucleotides are TGTGCCAGCTCACCGGTCATGAACACTGAAGCTTTCTTT. Residues: CASSPVMNTEAFF.

The J gene is TRBJ2-7, the V gene TRBV20-1; unclear D gene. CDR1 and CDR2 from the germline V gene are DFQATT and SNEGSKA (reference sequence). The CDR3 runs to 13 residues. V was cut by 1 base and J by 2 bases, with 9 bases left in between. CDR3 DNA sequence: TGCAGTGCTAGAGTGAAGTATACCTACGAGCAGTACTTC. The encoded protein is CSARVKYTYEQYF.

The genes are TRBV9 and TRBJ2-2; 7 bases are a match to TRBD1. This CDR3 contains 16 residues. In germline, CDR1 is SGDLS, CDR2 YYNGEE. The J segment lost 3 bases and the V segment lost 4 bases, leaving 9 bases of the junction unmatched. The CDR3 DNA is TGTGCCAGCAGCCCACGACAGGGTGTGGACACCGGGGAGCTGTTTTTT. This translates into CASSPRQGVDTGELFF.

V gene TRBV5-1 combines with J gene TRBJ2-5; 15 nucleotides line up with TRBD2. The CDR3 runs 16 residues. Germline lookup yields CDR1 SGHRS and CDR2 YFSETQ. Unmatched junction bases numbered 3, after V lost 5 bases and J lost 1 base. CDR3 loop: CASRSGLAGGQETQYF. CDR3 coding DNA: TGCGCCAGCAGGTCGGGACTAGCGGGGGGCCAAGAGACCCAGTACTTC.

V and J are TRBV11-2 and TRBJ2-5, with 14 bases lining up with TRBD2. Germline trimming cut 5 bases from V and 5 bases from J; bases unmatched to any gene: 7. The CDR3 consists of 16 residues. Per germline, CDR1 SGHAT and CDR2 FQNNGV. This CDR3 reads CASSHGLAGGGETQYF. The DNA for the CDR3 is TGTGCCAGCAGCCATGGACTAGCGGGGGGAGGGGAGACCCAGTACTTC.

This clonotype was counted at least ten times. The rearrangement links TRBV10-3 to TRBJ2-7, with TRBD2 as a possible D gene (5 bases). CDR1 is ENHRY and CDR2 is SYGVKD in the germline V gene. The CDR3 covers 14 residues. The V gene lost 3 bases and the J gene lost 0 bases, with 9 bases spanning the gap. The CDR3 DNA reads TGTGCCATCAGTGACGAGGGAAGCTCCTACGAGCAGTACTTC. Protein sequence: CAISDEGSSYEQYF.

The J gene is TRBJ2-3, the V gene TRBV4-1; no firm D call. Trimming took 0 bases from V and 4 from J, leaving 5 bases between them. CDR1 MGHRA and CDR2 YSYEKL come from the germline V gene. The CDR3 contains 13 residues. The CDR3 nucleotides are TGCGCCAGCAGCCAAGACCCGCCAGATACGCAGTATTTT. Translating gives CASSQDPPDTQYF.

This clonotype was seen ten or more times. This chain connects TRBV11-2 to TRBJ2-7; 7 nucleotides align to TRBD1. CDR1 is SGHAT, CDR2 FQNNGV, per germline. This CDR3 comprises 15 residues. Trimming removed 5 bases from V and 0 bases from J; junction bases left unmatched: 7. CDR3 loop: CASSVNRGLSYEQYF. The CDR3 nucleotides read TGTGCCAGCAGCGTAAACAGGGGTCTCTCCTACGAGCAGTACTTC.

This clonotype has only a few counts. This rearrangement joins TRBV2 to TRBJ1-2; D possibly corresponds to TRBD1 (6 bases). This CDR3 region has 15 residues. Germline V gives CDR1 SNHLY, CDR2 FYNNEI. Deletions cut 4 bases from V and 5 bases from J, with 17 bases between. The CDR3 here is CASSADTGTLYGYTF. The DNA of the CDR3 is TGTGCCAGCAGTGCAGATACCGGGACACTTTATGGCTACACCTTC.